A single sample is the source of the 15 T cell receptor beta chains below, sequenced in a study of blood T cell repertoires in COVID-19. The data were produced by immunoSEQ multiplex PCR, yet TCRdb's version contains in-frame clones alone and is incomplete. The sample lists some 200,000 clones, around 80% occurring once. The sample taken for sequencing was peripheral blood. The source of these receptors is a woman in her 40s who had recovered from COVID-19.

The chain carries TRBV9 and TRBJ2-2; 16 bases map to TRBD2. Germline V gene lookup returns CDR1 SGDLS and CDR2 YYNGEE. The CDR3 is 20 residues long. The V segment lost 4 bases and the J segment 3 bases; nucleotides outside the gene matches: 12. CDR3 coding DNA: TGTGCCAGCAGCACCAAGGGACTAGCGGGGGGGCGTTTAGACACCGGGGAGCTGTTTTTT. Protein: CASSTKGLAGGRLDTGELFF.

The CDR3 loop reads CASMRGGLRTDTQYF. As DNA, the CDR3 is TGTGCCAGTATGCGGGGGGGCCTAAGGACAGATACGCAGTATTTT. J is TRBJ2-3 and V is TRBV19; the match to TRBD2 covers 9 bases. The CDR3 has 15 residues. After removal of 7 bases from V and 3 bases from J, the junction contained 8 bases not matched to a gene. Germline V CDR1 and CDR2: LNHDA, SQIVND (reference sequence).

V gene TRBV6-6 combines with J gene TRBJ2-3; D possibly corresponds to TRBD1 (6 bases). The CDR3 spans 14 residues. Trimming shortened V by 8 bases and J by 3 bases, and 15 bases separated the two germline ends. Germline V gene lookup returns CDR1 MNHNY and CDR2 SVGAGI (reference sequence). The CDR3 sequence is CASALRGETDTQYF. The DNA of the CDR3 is TGTGCCAGCGCCCTCAGGGGTGAGACAGATACGCAGTATTTT.

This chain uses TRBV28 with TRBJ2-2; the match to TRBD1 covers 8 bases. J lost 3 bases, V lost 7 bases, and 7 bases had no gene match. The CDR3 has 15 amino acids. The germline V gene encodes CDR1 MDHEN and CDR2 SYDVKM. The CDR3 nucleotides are TGTGCCAGCATCTTAGGACAGGGAGACACCGGGGAGCTGTTTTTT. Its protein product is CASILGQGDTGELFF.

CDR3 amino acids: CASSSWTSGVYEQYF. CDR3 coding DNA: TGTGCCAGCAGCTCCTGGACTAGCGGGGTATACGAGCAGTACTTC. The V and J genes are TRBV11-2 and TRBJ2-7, with 12 bases lining up with TRBD2. This CDR3 spans 15 amino acids. The junction had 5 bases not matched to a gene; V was cut back by 4 bases and J by 4 bases. Germline CDR1 is SGHAT and CDR2 is FQNNGV.

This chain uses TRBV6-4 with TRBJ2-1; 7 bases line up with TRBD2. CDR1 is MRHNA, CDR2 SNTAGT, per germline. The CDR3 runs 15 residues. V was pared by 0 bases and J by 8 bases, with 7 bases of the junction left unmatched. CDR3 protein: CASSDSAGTIYEQFF. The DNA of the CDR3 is TGTGCCAGCAGTGACTCGGCCGGGACTATCTATGAGCAGTTCTTC.

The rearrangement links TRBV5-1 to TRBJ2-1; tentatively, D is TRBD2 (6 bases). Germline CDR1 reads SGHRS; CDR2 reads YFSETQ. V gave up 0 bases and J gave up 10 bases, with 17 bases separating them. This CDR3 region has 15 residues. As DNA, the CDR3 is TGCGCCAGCAGCTTGGACTTCGGGGCTAGCGCCGAGCAGTTCTTC. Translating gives CASSLDFGASAEQFF. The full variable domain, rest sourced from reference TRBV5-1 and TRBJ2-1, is KAGVTQTPRYLIKTRGQQVTLSCSPISGHRSVSWYQQTPGQGLQFLFEYFSETQRNKGNFPGRFSGRQFSNSRSEMNVSTLELGDSALYLCASSLDFGASAEQFFGPGTRLTVL.

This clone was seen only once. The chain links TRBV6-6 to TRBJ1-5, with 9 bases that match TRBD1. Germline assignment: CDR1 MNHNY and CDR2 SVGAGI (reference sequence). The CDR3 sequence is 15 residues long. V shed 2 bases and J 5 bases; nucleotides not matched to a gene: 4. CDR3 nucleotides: TGTGCCAGCAGTTACCTCCGGGACAGGGATCAGCCCCAGCATTTT. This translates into CASSYLRDRDQPQHF.

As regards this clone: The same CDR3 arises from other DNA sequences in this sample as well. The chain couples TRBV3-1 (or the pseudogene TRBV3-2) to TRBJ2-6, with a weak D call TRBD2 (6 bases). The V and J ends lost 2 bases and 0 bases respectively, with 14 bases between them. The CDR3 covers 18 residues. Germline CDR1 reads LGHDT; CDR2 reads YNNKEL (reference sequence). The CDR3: CASSQLGGGGSGANVLTF. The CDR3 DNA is TGTGCCAGCAGCCAATTGGGAGGTGGAGGCTCTGGGGCCAACGTCCTGACTTTC.

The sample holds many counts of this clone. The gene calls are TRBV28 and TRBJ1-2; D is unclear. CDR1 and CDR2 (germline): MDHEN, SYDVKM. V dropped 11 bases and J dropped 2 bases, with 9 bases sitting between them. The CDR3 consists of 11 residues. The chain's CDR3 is CAGEGNYGYTF. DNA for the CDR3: TGTGCCGGGGAGGGAAACTATGGCTACACCTTC.

Here the CDR3 DNA reads TGCGCCAGCAGCCCTCTAGCGGGGGCGGTTGGAGATACGCAGTATTTT. Translating it yields CASSPLAGAVGDTQYF. This chain links TRBV4-3 with TRBJ2-3; TRBD2 agrees at 10 bases. Germline CDR1 LGHNA, CDR2 YSLEER. The CDR3 has 16 amino acids. The J segment lost 5 bases and the V segment lost 4 bases, leaving 9 bases of the junction unmatched.

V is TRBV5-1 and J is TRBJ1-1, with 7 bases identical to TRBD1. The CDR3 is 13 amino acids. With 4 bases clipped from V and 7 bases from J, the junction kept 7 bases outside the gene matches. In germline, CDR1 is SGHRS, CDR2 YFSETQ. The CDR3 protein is CASSTGVQGEAFF. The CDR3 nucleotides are TGCGCCAGCAGCACAGGGGTGCAGGGTGAAGCTTTCTTT.

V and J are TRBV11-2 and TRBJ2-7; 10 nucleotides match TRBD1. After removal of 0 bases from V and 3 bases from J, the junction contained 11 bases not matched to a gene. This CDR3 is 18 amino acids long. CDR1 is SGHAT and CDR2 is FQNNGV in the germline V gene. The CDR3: CASSLDLTGTGVFYEQYF. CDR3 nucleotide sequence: TGTGCCAGCAGCTTAGACCTCACCGGGACAGGGGTCTTCTACGAGCAGTACTTC. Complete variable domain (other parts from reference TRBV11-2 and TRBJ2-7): EAGVAQSPRYKIIEKRQSVAFWCNPISGHATLYWYQQILGQGPKLLIQFQNNGVVDDSQLPKDRFSAERLKGVDSTLKIQPAKLEDSAVYLCASSLDLTGTGVFYEQYFGPGTRLTVT.

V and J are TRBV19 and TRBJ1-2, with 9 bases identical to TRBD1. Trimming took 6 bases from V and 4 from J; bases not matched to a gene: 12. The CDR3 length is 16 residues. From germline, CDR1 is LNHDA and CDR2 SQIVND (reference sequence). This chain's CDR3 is CASRNLGTGPLYGYTF. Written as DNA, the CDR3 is TGTGCCAGTAGGAACCTCGGGACAGGGCCTCTCTATGGCTACACCTTC.

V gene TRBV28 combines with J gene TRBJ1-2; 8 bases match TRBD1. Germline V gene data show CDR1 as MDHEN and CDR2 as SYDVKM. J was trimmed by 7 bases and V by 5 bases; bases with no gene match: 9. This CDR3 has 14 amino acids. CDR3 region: CASSPTGGSSGYTF. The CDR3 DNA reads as TGTGCCAGCAGTCCCACAGGGGGGTCGTCTGGCTACACCTTC.